This paragraph covers one T cell receptor beta chain sequence. When ophthalmopathy did not progress within 18 months, Graves' hyperthyroidism was considered stable. TCR beta CDR3 region amplification was performed from RNA transcripts. A set of HTBI primers served as the primers for a first-round RT-PCR of the TCR CDR3. TCRdb processed the multiplex PCR reads anew with MiXCR; each CDR3 protein has one entry. Seen here are about 350,000 distinct CDR3 sequences, approximately 13% observed once, and the top ten hold under 30%. Germline CDR1 MNHEY, CDR2 SVGAGI. Trimming removed 3 bases from V and 5 bases from J, with 14 bases in between. The CDR3 sequence is 14 residues long. These data originate in a study of T cells in Graves' hyperthyroidism and ophthalmopathy. Study summary: Peripheral blood was obtained at initial diagnosis, preceding any treatment.

The TCR was taken from a woman under 40 with Graves' hyperthyroidism. The chain carries TRBV6-5 and TRBJ2-7, with no clear D. The specimen sequenced was blood. The CDR3, as DNA: TGTGCCAGCAGTTATCGGGTCCGATACAACGAGCAGTACTTC. Protein product: CASSYRVRYNEQYF.